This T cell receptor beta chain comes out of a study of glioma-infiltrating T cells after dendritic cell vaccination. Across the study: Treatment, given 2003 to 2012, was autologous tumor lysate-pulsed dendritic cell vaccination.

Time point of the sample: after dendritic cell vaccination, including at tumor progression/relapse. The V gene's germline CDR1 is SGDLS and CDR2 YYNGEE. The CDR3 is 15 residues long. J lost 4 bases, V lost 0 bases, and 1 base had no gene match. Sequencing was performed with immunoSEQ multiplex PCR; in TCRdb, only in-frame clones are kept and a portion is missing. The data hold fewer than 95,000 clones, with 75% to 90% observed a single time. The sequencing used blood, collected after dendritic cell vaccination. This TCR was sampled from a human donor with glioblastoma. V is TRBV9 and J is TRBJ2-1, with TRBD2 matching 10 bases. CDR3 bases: TGTGCCAGCAGCGTAGGGACTAGCGGATACAATGAGCAGTTCTTC. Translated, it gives CASSVGTSGYNEQFF.